This TCR beta chain stems from a study of blood T cell repertoires in COVID-19 (dated by TCRdb to about 2020). Study-wide context: The collaborator samples originated in the United States, Italy and Spain and spanned the acute and convalescent phases of COVID-19. A freely available public database, intended as a resource for researchers studying the immune response to SARS-CoV-2, is where the repertoires were released. Deeply sampled blood TCRbeta repertoires from subjects exposed to, actively infected with, or recovered from COVID-19 were included in the dataset. The material from the prospective study consisted of cDNA or gDNA derived from T cells, B-cell-depleted T cells, or PBMCs. Sample metadata almost always included a de-identified subject ID, COVID-19 status, age in years and sex. The samples were drawn from the first 160 participants of the ongoing ImmuneRACE study and from 1,254 subjects provided by 6 global collaborators. HLA class I and class II types, where available, came from metadata supplied by the sample provider rather than from assay-based typing. Findings and caveats that apply to the study as a whole: Clinical and demographic metadata were provided uncurated, with the amount varying by source and participant.

Worth noting for this clone: It has no known antigen specificity. Per-base qualities were not stored, and no clone one base away is much larger.

Collaborating institutions collected whole blood in K2EDTA tubes following their own protocols. For TCRbeta analysis, collaborator samples were shipped as frozen whole blood, as isolated PBMCs, or as DNA extracted from either sample type. The germline V gene yields LGHNA for CDR1 and YSLEER for CDR2. Including cysteine and phenylalanine, the CDR3 has 20 amino acids. Only the CDR3 DNA is retained, 60 bases long and in frame from the first base. V is pruned by 0 bases and J by 0 bases, leaving 8 bases of the junction without a gene match. TCRbeta CDR3 regions were amplified from genomic DNA by means of the immunoSEQ Assay, a bias-controlled multiplex PCR. As for the original processing: Nucleated cell counts per sample were estimated from amplification of reference gene primers within the assay. To quantify the absolute abundance of each unique TCRbeta CDR3 rearrangement, sequence reads were collapsed and filtered. For each sample, productive Simpson clonality was calculated by taking the square root of Simpson's diversity index across productive rearrangements. This is the immuneACCESS table as TCRdb keeps it, with only in-frame sequences that have V and J called. A part of the clones is gone; compared with another copy, unresolved V genes explain less than half, and the rest is unexplained. V, J and clone size were drawn from that table, and D and trimming were deduced from the DNA. This sample gives roughly 72,000 clones in total; about 88% of them show up just once. Of the sample, approximately 45% is held by the ten largest clones.

What was sequenced was peripheral blood. Recombination linked TRBV4-3 to TRBJ2-3; 14 central nucleotides agree with TRBD2. This TCR was sampled from a human donor in a cohort sampled during active COVID-19. The CDR3 protein is CASSQDETSGGVSSTDTQYF. The nucleotide sequence is TGCGCCAGCAGCCAAGATGAGACTAGCGGGGGGGTATCTAGCACAGATACGCAGTATTTT.